The entry that follows covers one T cell receptor beta chain sequence. In TCRdb, the RT-PCR reads were re-called with MiXCR into one record per CDR3 protein. The sample yields approximately 250,000 distinct CDR3 sequences, about 12% seen once. The data were taken from a study of response to subunit inactivated influenza vaccine. CDR3 size: 15 residues. Germline values: CDR1 DFQATT, CDR2 SNEGSKA (reference sequence). Trimming took off 0 bases at V and 8 bases at J, with 16 bases between the two ends. This specimen was non-naive T cells sorted from PBMCs, taken approximately 15 days before vaccination. The sequence was collected from a man over 45 who received an inactivated influenza vaccine. This sequence joins TRBV20-1 and TRBJ1-4; weak D call: TRBD1 (6 bases). CDR3 amino acids: CSARDQTGPGEKLFF. As DNA, the CDR3 is TGCAGTGCTAGAGATCAGACAGGTCCAGGCGAAAAACTGTTTTTT.